A single T cell receptor (beta chain) is shown here with its context. The antigen is not known. The assay was immunoSEQ multiplex PCR, and TCRdb's table has in-frame clones only and misses some. The table has almost 85,000 clones, roughly 86% seen once. Germline CDR1 MNHEY, CDR2 SMNVEV (reference sequence). The V gene lost 7 bases and the J gene lost 0 bases, with 6 bases spanning the gap. The CDR3 length is 12 residues. The data stem from a study of cytotoxic CD8 clonotypes in ibrutinib-treated CLL. Overall study: Partial responders about 25, complete 2; roughly 12 progressed and approximately 15 stayed in remission by median 68 months. With a range of 6 to 36, the median treatment time before response samples were taken was over 9 months. The study's findings and limits: Contraction or stability on treatment characterized the public clonotypes, which were uncommon. Clonality increased with ibrutinib response but returned toward baseline at progression.

Sample: PBMCs, taken before ibrutinib treatment. The source is a human donor with chronic lymphocytic leukemia. V and J are TRBV27 and TRBJ1-2, with D hard to call. This CDR3 is CASMGSNYGYTF. CDR3 in DNA: TGTGCCAGCATGGGGTCTAACTATGGCTACACCTTC.